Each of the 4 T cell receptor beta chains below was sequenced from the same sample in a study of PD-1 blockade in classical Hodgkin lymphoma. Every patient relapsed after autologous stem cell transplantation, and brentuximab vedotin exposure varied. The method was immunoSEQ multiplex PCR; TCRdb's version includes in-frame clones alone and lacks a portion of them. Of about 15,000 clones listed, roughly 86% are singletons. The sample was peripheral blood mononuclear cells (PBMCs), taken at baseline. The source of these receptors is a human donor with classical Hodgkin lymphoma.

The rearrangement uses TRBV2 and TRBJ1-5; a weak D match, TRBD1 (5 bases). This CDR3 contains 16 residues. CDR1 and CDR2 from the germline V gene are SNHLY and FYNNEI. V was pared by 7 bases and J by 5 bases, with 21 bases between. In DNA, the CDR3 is TGTGCCAGCAATCCGGGGGGGTCGACCAGCCATCAGCCCCAGCATTTT. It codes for CASNPGGSTSHQPQHF.

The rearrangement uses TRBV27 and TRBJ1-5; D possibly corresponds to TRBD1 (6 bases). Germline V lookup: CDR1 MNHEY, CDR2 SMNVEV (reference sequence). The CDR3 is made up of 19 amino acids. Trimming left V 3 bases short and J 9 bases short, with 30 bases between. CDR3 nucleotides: TGTGCCAGCAGTTTGGGATCCCCAGGGGAATCCCCCTCTATTTTGCCCCAGCATTTT. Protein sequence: CASSLGSPGESPSILPQHF.

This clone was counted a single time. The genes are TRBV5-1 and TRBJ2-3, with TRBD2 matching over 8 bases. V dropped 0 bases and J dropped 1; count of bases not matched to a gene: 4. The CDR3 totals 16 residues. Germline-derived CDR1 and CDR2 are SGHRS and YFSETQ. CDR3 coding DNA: TGCGCCAGCAGCTTGGGGCGGGGGGCAGGCACAGATACGCAGTATTTT. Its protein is CASSLGRGAGTDTQYF.

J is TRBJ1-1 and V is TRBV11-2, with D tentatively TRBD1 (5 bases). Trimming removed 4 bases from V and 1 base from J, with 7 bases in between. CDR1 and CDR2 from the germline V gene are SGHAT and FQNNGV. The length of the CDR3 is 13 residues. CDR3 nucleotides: TGTGCCAGCAGCTACCAGGGGAACACTGAAGCTTTCTTT. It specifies CASSYQGNTEAFF.